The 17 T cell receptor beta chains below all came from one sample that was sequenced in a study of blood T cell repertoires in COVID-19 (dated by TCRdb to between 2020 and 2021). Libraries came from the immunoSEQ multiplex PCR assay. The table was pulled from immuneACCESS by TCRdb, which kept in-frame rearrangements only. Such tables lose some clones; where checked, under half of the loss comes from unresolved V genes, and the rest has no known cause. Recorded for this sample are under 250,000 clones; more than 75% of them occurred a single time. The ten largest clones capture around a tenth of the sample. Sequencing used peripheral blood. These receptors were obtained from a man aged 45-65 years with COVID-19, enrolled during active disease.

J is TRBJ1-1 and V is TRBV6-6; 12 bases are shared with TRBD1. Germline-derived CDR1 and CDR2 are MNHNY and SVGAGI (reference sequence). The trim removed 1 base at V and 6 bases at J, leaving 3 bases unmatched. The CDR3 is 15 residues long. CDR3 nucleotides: TGTGCCAGCAGTTACTTGGGACAGGGGGCACCTGAAGCTTTCTTT. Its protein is CASSYLGQGAPEAFF.

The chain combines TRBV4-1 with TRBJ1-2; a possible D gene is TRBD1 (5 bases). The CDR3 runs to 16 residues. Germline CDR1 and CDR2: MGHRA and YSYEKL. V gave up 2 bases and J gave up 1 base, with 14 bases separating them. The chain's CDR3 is CASSQTGDSSNYGYTF. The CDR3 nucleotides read TGCGCCAGCAGCCAAACCGGGGACTCCAGTAACTATGGCTACACCTTC.

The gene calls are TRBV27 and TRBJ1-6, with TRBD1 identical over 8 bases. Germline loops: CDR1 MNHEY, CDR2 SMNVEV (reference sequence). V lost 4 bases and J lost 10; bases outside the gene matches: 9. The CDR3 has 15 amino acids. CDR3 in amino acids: CASSSEDRVDSPLHF. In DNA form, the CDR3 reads TGTGCCAGCAGTTCGGAGGACAGGGTGGACTCACCCCTCCACTTT.

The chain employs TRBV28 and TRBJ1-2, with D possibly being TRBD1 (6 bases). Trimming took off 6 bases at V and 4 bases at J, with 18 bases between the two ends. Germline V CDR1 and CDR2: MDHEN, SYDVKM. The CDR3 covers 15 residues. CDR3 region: CASSTQGPARYGYTF. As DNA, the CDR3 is TGTGCCAGCAGCACACAGGGACCCGCTCGCTATGGCTACACCTTC.

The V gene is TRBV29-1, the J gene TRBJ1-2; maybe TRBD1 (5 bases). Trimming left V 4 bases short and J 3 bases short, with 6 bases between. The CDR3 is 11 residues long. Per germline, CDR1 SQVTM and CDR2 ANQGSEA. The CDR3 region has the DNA TGCAGCGTTGGGGGGGACTATGGCTACACCTTC. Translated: CSVGGDYGYTF.

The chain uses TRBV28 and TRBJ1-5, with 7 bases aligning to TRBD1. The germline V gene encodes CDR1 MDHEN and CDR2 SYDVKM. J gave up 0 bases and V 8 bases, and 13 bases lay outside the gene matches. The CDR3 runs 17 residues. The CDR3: CASSSATGVYSNQPQHF. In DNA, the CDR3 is TGTGCCAGCTCCTCCGCTACAGGGGTGTATAGCAATCAGCCCCAGCATTTT.

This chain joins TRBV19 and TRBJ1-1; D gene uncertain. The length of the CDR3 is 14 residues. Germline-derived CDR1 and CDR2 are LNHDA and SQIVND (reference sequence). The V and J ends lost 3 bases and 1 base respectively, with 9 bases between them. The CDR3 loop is CASSIHHGNTEAFF. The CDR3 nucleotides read TGTGCCAGTAGTATCCACCACGGGAACACTGAAGCTTTCTTT.

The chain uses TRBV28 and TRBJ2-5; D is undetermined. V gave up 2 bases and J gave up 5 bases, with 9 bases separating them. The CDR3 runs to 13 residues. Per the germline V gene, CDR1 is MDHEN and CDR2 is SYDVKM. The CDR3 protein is CASSLQVAETQYF. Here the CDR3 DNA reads TGTGCCAGCAGTTTACAGGTTGCGGAGACCCAGTACTTC.

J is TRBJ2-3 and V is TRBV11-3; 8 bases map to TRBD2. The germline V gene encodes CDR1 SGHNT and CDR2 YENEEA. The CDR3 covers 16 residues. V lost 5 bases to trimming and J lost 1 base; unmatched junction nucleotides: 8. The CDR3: CASSLGRGARTDTQYF. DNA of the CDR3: TGTGCCAGCAGCCTGGGGCGGGGGGCCCGCACAGATACGCAGTATTTT.

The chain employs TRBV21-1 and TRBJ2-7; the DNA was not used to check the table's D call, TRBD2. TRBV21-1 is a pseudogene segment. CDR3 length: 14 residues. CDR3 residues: CASSKDGDTYEQYF. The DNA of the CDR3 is TGTGCCAGCAGCAAAGACGGTGATACCTACGAGCAGTACTTC.

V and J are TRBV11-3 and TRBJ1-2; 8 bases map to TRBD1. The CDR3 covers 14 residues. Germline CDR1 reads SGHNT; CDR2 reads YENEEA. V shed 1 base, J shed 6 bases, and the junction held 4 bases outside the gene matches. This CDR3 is CASSLGSDRDGYTF. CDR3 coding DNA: TGTGCCAGCAGCTTAGGTTCGGACAGGGATGGCTACACCTTC. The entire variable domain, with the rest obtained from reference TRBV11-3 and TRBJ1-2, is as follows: EAGVVQSPRYKIIEKKQPVAFWCNPISGHNTLYWYLQNLGQGPELLIRYENEEAVDDSQLPKDRFSAERLKGVDSTLKIQPAELGDSAVYLCASSLGSDRDGYTFGSGTRLTVV.

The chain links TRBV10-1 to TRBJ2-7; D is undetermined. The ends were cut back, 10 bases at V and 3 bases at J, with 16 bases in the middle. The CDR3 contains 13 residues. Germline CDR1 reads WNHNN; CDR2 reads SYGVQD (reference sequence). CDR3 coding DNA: TGCGCCATGCCCCGTTGGCCAGACTACGAGCAGTACTTC. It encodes CAMPRWPDYEQYF.

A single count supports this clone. CDR3 sequence (DNA): TGTGCCAGCAGCTTATTGGACAGGGGGGCAGATACGCAGTATTTT. Amino acids: CASSLLDRGADTQYF. The chain uses TRBV7-6 and TRBJ2-3, with 10 bases that match TRBD1. This CDR3 contains 15 residues. The germline gives CDR1 SGHVS, CDR2 FNYEAQ. After removal of 2 bases from V and 4 bases from J, the junction contained 3 bases not matched to a gene. Looking up the rest from reference TRBV7-6 and TRBJ2-3 gives the full variable domain: GAGVSQSPRYKVTKRGQDVALRCDPISGHVSLYWYRQALGQGPEFLTYFNYEAQQDKSGLPNDRFSAERPEGSISTLTIQRTEQRDSAMYRCASSLLDRGADTQYFGPGTRLTVL.

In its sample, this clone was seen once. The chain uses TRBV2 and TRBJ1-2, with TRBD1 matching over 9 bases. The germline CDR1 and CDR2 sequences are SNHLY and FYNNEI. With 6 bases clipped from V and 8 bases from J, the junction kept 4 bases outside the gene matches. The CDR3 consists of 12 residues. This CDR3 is CASRGTGIGYTF. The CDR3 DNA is TGTGCCAGCAGGGGGACAGGGATAGGCTACACCTTC.

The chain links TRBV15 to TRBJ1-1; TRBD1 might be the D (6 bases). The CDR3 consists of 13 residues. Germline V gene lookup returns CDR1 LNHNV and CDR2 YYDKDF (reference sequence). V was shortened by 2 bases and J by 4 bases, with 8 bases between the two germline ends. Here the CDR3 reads CATSRRGGTEAFF. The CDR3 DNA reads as TGTGCCACCAGCAGAAGGGGGGGCACTGAAGCTTTCTTT.

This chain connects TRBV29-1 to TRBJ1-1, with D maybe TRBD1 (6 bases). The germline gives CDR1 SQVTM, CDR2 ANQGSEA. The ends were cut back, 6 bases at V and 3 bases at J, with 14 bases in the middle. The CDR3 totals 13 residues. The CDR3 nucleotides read TGCAGCGTCGCAGGGGTTTTGTACACTGAAGCTTTCTTT. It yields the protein CSVAGVLYTEAFF.

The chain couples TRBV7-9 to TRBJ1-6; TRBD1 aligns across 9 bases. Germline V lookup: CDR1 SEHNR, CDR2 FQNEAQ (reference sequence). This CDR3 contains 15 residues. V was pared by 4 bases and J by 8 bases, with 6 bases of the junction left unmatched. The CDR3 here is CASSWGTGRDSPLHF. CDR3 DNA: TGTGCCAGCAGCTGGGGGACAGGGCGTGATTCACCCCTCCACTTT.